The clone carrying this T cell receptor (beta chain) was recorded at least ten times. Antigen specificity is unknown. Previously described methods with listed TCR primers produced the bulk TCR libraries. TCRdb analysed the PCR reads with MiXCR anew, one entry per CDR3 protein. This sample has more than 450,000 distinct CDR3 sequences; roughly 23% occur once, and the top ten carry 0.7% to 0.95%. The sample originates from a study of molecular identifiers for immune sequencing clone quantification. Study as a whole: Replicates involved a five-way split of RNA from around 20,000 or 100,000 naive CD8 cells, with sequencing of four. Study outcomes and limitations: Researchers reportedly could pick up spiked Jurkat TCR RNA from one cell mixed into about a million naive cells. Beyond 20 RNA copies, clones held over 97% of effector molecules, compared with under 1% in naive cells.

The sequenced material came from naive CD8+ T cells from blood, with Jurkat cell RNA spiked in. Described subset: FACS-sorted CD8+CD4-CCR7+CD45RA+ naive T cells. The sequence was collected from a human donor in good health. Some libraries in this study had Jurkat cell RNA spiked in.

CDR3 in DNA: TGTGCCAGCAGCCCAGTTATAAGCACAGATACGCAGTATTTT. This sequence encodes CASSPVISTDTQYF. V usage is TRBV7-9 and J usage is TRBJ2-3; D is ambiguous. The CDR3 spans 14 residues. V was clipped by 5 bases and J by 0 bases, with 9 bases between them. Per germline, CDR1 SEHNR and CDR2 FQNEAQ (reference sequence).